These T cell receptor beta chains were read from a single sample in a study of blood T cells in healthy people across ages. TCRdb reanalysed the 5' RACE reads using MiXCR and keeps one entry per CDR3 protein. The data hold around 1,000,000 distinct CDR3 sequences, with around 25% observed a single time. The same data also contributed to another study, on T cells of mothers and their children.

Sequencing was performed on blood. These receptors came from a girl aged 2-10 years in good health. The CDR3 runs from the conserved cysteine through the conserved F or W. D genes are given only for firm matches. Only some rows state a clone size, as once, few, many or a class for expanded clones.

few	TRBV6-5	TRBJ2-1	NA	TGTGCCAGCAGTTACACCCTTTCTTGGAGCACGACGGATGAGCAGTTCTTC	CASSYTLSWSTTDEQFF
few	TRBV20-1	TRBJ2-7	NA	TGCAGTGCTAGGCCAATTCGGGGTGCGGCGGGGGCGTACGAGCAGTACTTC	CSARPIRGAAGAYEQYF
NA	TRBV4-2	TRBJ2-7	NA	TGTGCCAGCAGCCAAAGACAGAGTAACGAGCAGTACTTC	CASSQRQSNEQYF
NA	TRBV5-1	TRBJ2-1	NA	TGCGCCAGCAGCTCCGGACCAGATCCAGAGCAGTTCTTC	CASSSGPDPEQFF
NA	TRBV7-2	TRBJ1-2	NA	TGTGCCAGCAGCTTAGATGGGGGGGTAGACAACTATGGCTACACCTTC	CASSLDGGVDNYGYTF
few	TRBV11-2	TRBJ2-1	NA	TGTGCCAGCAGCTTAGCTGATACGGGTTTGAGGGTGCAGTTCTTC	CASSLADTGLRVQFF
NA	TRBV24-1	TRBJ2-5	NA	TGTGCCACCAGTGATATACAGGTCAAGTTCTTC	CATSDIQVKFF
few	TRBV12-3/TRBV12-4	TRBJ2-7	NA	TGTGCCAGCAGTTCAGAGGGGCTCCTGAGCTCCTACGAGCAGTACTTC	CASSSEGLLSSYEQYF
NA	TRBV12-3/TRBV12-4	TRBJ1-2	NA	TGTGCCAGCAGCCACAGGGATGGCTACACCTTC	CASSHRDGYTF
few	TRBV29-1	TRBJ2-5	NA	TGCAGCGTTCCTACTAAGGTGGGGGTGGAGACCCAGTACTTC	CSVPTKVGVETQYF
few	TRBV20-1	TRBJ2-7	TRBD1	TGCAGTGCTAGAGACGACAGGGGGTGGTACGAGCAGTACTTC	CSARDDRGWYEQYF
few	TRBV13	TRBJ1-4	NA	TGTGCCAGCAGCGAGAAATTTACAACTAATGAAAAACTGTTTTTT	CASSEKFTTNEKLFF
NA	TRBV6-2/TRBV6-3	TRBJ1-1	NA	TGTGCCAGCAGCCTCGACTGGGACACTGAAGCTTTCTTT	CASSLDWDTEAFF
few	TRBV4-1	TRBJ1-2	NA	TGCGCCAGCAGCCATGACGACAAGTATAATGGCTACACCTTC	CASSHDDKYNGYTF
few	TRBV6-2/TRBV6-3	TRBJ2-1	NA	TGTGCCAGTAATGGGCGGAGCTCCTACAATGAGCAGTTCTTC	CASNGRSSYNEQFF
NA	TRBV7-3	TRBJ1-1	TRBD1	TGTGCCAGCAGCAGTGGACAGGGCAAGGGCACTGAAGCTTTCTTT	CASSSGQGKGTEAFF
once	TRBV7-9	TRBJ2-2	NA	TGTGCCAGCAGCCCTATAGATTTCGGAACCGGGGAGCTGTTTTTT	CASSPIDFGTGELFF
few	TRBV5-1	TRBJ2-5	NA	TGCGCCAGCAGCTCCCCGGTTGACCAACAAGAGACCCAGTACTTC	CASSSPVDQQETQYF
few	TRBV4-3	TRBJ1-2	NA	TGCGCCAGCAGCCAAGATAATGGGATAGTATATGGCTACACCTTC	CASSQDNGIVYGYTF
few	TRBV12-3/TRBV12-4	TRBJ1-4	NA	TGTGCCAGCAGTGTACTTCATAGGCTTCTAAGGGGAAACGAAAAACTGTTTTTT	CASSVLHRLLRGNEKLFF
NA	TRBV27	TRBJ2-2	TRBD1	TGTGCCAGCAGTTTCCTGACAGGGCGGAACACCGGGGAGCTGTTTTTT	CASSFLTGRNTGELFF
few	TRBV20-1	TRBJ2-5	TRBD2	TGCAGTGCTAGTAGCGGACTAGCCGATCAAGGGACCCAGTACTTC	CSASSGLADQGTQYF
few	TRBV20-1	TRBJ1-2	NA	TGCAGTGCTAGAGGTTTTGCGGTACTTCTTTGTTACGGCTACACCTTC	CSARGFAVLLCYGYTF
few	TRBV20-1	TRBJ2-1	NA	TGCAGTGCAGGCAAAAGGGAACGAGGGGAATCCAATGAGCAGTTCTTC	CSAGKRERGESNEQFF
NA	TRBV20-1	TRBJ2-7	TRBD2	TGCAGTGCTAGAGATTCGGGAGGGACCTTCGGAATCGAGCAGTACTTC	CSARDSGGTFGIEQYF
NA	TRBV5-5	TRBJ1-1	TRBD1	TGTGCCAGCACATTCCCGGGACAGGGTTACACTGAAGCTTTCTTT	CASTFPGQGYTEAFF
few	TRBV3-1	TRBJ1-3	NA	TGTGCCAGCAACCACCCCCGAAACACCATATATTTT	CASNHPRNTIYF
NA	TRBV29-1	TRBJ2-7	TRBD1	TGCAGCGTCGTTCTGGGACAGTCCAACTACGAGCAGTACTTC	CSVVLGQSNYEQYF
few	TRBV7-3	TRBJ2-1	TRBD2	TGTGCCAGCAGCTTACTTGGGGGGGAGTCCGACAATGAGCAGTTCTTC	CASSLLGGESDNEQFF
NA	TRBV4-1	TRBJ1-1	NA	TGCGCCAGCAGCCAAGAGGGGCTGGGGGGTGGCTACACTGAAGCTTTCTTT	CASSQEGLGGGYTEAFF
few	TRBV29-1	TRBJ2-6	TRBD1	TGCAGCGTCGCGGACAGGGGGCCTGGGGCCAACGTCCTGACTTTC	CSVADRGPGANVLTF
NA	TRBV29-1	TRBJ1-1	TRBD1	TGCAGCGTTGAAGAATGGGGGGGACAGGAAGCTTTCTTT	CSVEEWGGQEAFF
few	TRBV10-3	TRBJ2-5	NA	TGTGCCATCAGTGAATTAGAAGGGACCCAGTACTTC	CAISELEGTQYF
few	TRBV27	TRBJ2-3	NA	TGTGCCAGCAGGCCAGGGACCTCCTCGTCGGATACGCAGTATTTT	CASRPGTSSSDTQYF